This TCR beta chain was captured by sequencing in a study of control samples from healthy donors and cancer patients. This clone was seen just once. Produced via immunoSEQ multiplex PCR; TCRdb's table is partial and in-frame only. The repertoire includes around 51,000 clones, about four fifths of them detected once, and around a tenth sits in the top ten. The ends were cut back, 0 bases at V and 1 base at J, with 13 bases in the middle. CDR3 length: 17 residues. Germline CDR1 and CDR2: MGHRA and YSYEKL. The V call is TRBV4-1, the J call TRBJ2-4, with a possible D match to TRBD2 (5 bases). Sequencing was done on a sample of blood. This clonotype was obtained from an older man in good health. CDR3 coding DNA: TGCGCCAGCAGCCAAGATTTTATGGGAGTTGCCAAAAACATTCAGTACTTC. This encodes CASSQDFMGVAKNIQYF.